The sequence of this TCR beta chain was determined in a study of CD8+ T cells in alopecia areata. Study-wide findings and caveats: Many expanded lesional clones stayed in scalp and blood while on tofacitinib.

Treatment given: oral pan-JAK inhibitor, 5-10 mg twice daily. RNA, once extracted, was reverse transcribed into cDNA for use as the sequencing template. Assay: immunoSEQ multiplex PCR; the TCRdb copy retains only in-frame clones and omits some. This table has about 290,000 clones, 58% appearing once. Per the germline V gene, CDR1 is SQVTM and CDR2 is ANQGSEA. Trimming left V 4 bases short and J 9 bases short, with 15 bases between. The CDR3 totals 12 residues. Regarding this clone: What it recognizes is unknown.

The chain has TRBV29-1 and TRBJ1-1, with unresolved D. The sequencing here drew on CD4+ T cells sorted from blood, taken at week 24, from a patient treated with tofacitinib. This clonotype was obtained from a human donor with alopecia areata. The CDR3 is CSVVSGYDKAFF. In DNA, the CDR3 is TGCAGCGTTGTCTCCGGGTACGATAAAGCTTTCTTT.